This T cell receptor (beta chain) was captured in a study of T cell repertoires in cytomegalovirus infection. Regarding the study as a whole: Summed public TCR beta family frequency identified CMV carriers bearing the relevant HLA. Across the ex vivo response, the dominant clonotypes were HLA-C-restricted CMV-specific TCR beta clonotypes.

Via MiXCR, TCRdb re-called the reads, giving one row per CDR3 protein. The repertoire holds around 340,000 distinct CDR3 sequences, with approximately 32% as singletons. The table lists this clonotype with many counts. What it binds is not known. This sequence was found in a human donor in good health (CMV status not recorded). Some clones in this sample may be carry-over from other donors' samples. The sequencing used cultured PBMCs, collected from culture after CMV antigen stimulation.

CDR3 amino acids: CASSLGGADTQYF. In DNA form, the CDR3 reads TGTGCCAGCAGCTTAGGCGGGGCAGATACGCAGTATTTT. The chain is built from TRBV7-3 and TRBJ2-3; TRBD2 might be the D (6 bases). The CDR3 is made up of 13 amino acids. V was trimmed by 2 bases and J by 4 bases, leaving 7 bases between them. Germline values: CDR1 SGHTA, CDR2 FQGTGA.